One sample yielded the 8 T cell receptor beta chains listed below, sequenced in a study of blood T cell repertoires in COVID-19. Clones were read by immunoSEQ multiplex PCR, and TCRdb kept only the in-frame ones, dropping some. The table has 260,000 or so clones, about four fifths seen once. Sequencing was carried out using peripheral blood. These receptors originate from a woman of 80 years or more with COVID-19, enrolled during active disease.

In DNA form, the CDR3 reads TGTGCTAGTGACTTGACAGGAAATCAGCCCCAGCATTTT. Translated, it gives CASDLTGNQPQHF. V usage is TRBV12-5 and J usage is TRBJ1-5; possible D gene TRBD1, 6 bases. Germline V gene lookup returns CDR1 LGHNT and CDR2 FRNRAP. The CDR3 consists of 13 residues. Trimming pared 7 bases from V and 4 bases from J, leaving 11 bases between.

The gene calls are TRBV2 and TRBJ1-2; D might be TRBD1 (5 bases). CDR1 SNHLY and CDR2 FYNNEI come from the germline V gene. This CDR3 region has 14 residues. V was shortened by 6 bases and J by 5 bases, with 16 bases between the two germline ends. CDR3 DNA sequence: TGTGCCAGCAGACGTGATGAAGGGGATTATGGCTACACCTTC. Translating it yields CASRRDEGDYGYTF.

This clone has a handful of counts. V usage is TRBV6-2 or TRBV6-3 and J usage is TRBJ1-2, with D perhaps TRBD1 (6 bases). V was clipped by 5 bases and J by 7 bases, with 11 bases between them. Germline V gene sequence: CDR1 MNHEY, CDR2 SVGEGT. This CDR3 spans 12 amino acids. The CDR3, as DNA: TGTGCCAGCAGTCGCGGGGGCTTTGGCTACACCTTC. Protein sequence: CASSRGGFGYTF.

The chain combines TRBV19 with TRBJ1-4; TRBD1 agrees at 7 bases. Germline V gene lookup returns CDR1 LNHDA and CDR2 SQIVND (reference sequence). V lost 2 bases and J lost 7; bases outside the gene matches: 4. The CDR3 has 14 residues. This chain's CDR3 is CASSILDRREKLFF. DNA for the CDR3: TGTGCCAGTAGTATACTGGACAGGCGTGAAAAACTGTTTTTT.

This chain links TRBV27 with TRBJ1-5; perhaps TRBD1 as D (5 bases). The V end was cut by 3 bases, the J end by 4 bases, with 10 bases between. CDR1 is MNHEY and CDR2 is SMNVEV in the germline V gene (reference sequence). The CDR3 has 14 residues. This CDR3 is CASSLGKGNQPQHF. The CDR3 nucleotides read TGTGCCAGCAGTTTGGGGAAGGGGAATCAGCCCCAGCATTTT.

This clone was observed once. The rearrangement links TRBV11-2 to TRBJ2-1; 11 nucleotides agree with TRBD2. J was trimmed by 7 bases and V by 5 bases; bases with no gene match: 7. Germline values: CDR1 SGHAT, CDR2 FQNNGV. The CDR3 is 15 residues long. The CDR3 region has the DNA TGTGCCAGCAGCCGCGGGACTAGCGGAATTAATGAGCAGTTCTTC. Amino acids: CASSRGTSGINEQFF. The entire variable domain, with the rest obtained from reference TRBV11-2 and TRBJ2-1, is as follows: EAGVAQSPRYKIIEKRQSVAFWCNPISGHATLYWYQQILGQGPKLLIQFQNNGVVDDSQLPKDRFSAERLKGVDSTLKIQPAKLEDSAVYLCASSRGTSGINEQFFGPGTRLTVL.

This clone was recorded only once. The CDR3 DNA reads TGTGCCAGCAGCCAAGAACCTCGGACAGGGCCGCGGGATACGCAGTATTTT. Its protein is CASSQEPRTGPRDTQYF. The rearrangement links TRBV14 to TRBJ2-3; 8 positions agree with TRBD1. Germline-derived CDR1 and CDR2 are SGHDN and FVKESK. With 0 bases clipped from V and 6 bases from J, the junction kept 11 bases outside the gene matches. The CDR3 is 17 residues long. The whole variable domain, remainder taken from reference TRBV14 and TRBJ2-3, is EAGVTQFPSHSVIEKGQTVTLRCDPISGHDNLYWYRRVMGKEIKFLLHFVKESKQDESGMPNNRFLAERTGGTYSTLKVQPAELEDSGVYFCASSQEPRTGPRDTQYFGPGTRLTVL.

The DNA for the CDR3 is TGTGCCTGGAGTGTGACAGCCTACGAGCAGTACTTC. Encoded protein: CAWSVTAYEQYF. The chain uses TRBV30 and TRBJ2-7; possible D gene TRBD1, 5 bases. The CDR3 is 12 residues long. V lost 0 bases, J lost 2 bases, and 5 bases lay in between. From germline, CDR1 is GTSNPN and CDR2 SVGIG (reference sequence).